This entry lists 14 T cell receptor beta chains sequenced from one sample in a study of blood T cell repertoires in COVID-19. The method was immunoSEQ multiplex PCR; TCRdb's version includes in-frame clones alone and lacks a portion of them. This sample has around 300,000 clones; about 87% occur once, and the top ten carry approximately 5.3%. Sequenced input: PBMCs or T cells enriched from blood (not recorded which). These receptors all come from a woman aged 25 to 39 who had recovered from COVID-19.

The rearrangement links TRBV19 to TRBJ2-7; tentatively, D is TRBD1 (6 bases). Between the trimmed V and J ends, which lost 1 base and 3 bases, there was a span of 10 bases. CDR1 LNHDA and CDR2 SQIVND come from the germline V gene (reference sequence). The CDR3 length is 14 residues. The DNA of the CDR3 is TGTGCCAGTAGTATAGGTCCAGGGGTCTACGAGCAGTACTTC. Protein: CASSIGPGVYEQYF.

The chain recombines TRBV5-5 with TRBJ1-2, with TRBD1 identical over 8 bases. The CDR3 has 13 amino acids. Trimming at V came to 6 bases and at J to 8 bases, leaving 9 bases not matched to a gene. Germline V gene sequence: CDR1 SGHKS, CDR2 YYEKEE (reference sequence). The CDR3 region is CASTFMGQEGYTF. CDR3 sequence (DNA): TGTGCCAGCACCTTCATGGGACAGGAGGGCTACACCTTC.

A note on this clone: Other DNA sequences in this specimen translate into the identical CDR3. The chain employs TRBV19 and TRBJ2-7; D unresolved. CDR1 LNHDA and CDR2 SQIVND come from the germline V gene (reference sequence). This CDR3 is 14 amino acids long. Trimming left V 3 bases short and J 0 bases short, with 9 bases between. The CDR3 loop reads CASSIQVDSYEQYF. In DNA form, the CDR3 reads TGTGCCAGTAGTATTCAGGTCGACTCCTACGAGCAGTACTTC.

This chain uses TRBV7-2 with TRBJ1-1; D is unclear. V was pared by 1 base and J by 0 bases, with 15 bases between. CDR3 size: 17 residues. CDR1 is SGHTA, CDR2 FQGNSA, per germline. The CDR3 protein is CASSLGYIDNMNTEAFF. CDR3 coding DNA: TGTGCCAGCAGCTTAGGATACATAGACAACATGAACACTGAAGCTTTCTTT.

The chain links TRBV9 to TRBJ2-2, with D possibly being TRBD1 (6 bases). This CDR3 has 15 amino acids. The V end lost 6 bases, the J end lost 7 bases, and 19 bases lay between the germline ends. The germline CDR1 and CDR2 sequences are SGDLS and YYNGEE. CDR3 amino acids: CASTRDRGGNGELFF. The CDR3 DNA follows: TGTGCCAGCACCCGGGACCGAGGGGGAAACGGGGAGCTGTTTTTT.

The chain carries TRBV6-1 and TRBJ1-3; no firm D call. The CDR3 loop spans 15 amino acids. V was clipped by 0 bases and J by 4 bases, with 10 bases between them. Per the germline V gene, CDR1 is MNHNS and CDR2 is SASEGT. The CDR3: CASSEAGGYGNTIYF. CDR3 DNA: TGTGCCAGCAGTGAAGCCGGAGGGTACGGAAACACCATATATTTT.

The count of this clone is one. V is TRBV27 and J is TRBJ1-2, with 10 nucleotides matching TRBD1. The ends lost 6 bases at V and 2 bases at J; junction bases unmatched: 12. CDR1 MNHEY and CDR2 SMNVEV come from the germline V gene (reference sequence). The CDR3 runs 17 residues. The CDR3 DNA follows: TGTGCCAGCAGCAGATGGACAGGGGGTCGCCTAAACTATGGCTACACCTTC. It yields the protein CASSRWTGGRLNYGYTF.

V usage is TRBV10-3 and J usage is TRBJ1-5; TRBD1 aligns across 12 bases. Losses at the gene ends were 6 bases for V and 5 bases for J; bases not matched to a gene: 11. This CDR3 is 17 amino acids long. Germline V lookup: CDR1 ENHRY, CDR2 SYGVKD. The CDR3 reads CAIRSGTGGMGDQPQHF. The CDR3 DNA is TGTGCCATCAGATCCGGGACAGGGGGCATGGGGGATCAGCCCCAGCATTTT.

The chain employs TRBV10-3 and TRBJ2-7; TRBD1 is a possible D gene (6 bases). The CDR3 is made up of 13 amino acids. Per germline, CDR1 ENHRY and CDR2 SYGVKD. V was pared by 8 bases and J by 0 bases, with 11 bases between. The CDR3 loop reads CAIGQGSSYEQYF. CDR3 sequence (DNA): TGTGCCATCGGGCAGGGGAGCTCCTACGAGCAGTACTTC.

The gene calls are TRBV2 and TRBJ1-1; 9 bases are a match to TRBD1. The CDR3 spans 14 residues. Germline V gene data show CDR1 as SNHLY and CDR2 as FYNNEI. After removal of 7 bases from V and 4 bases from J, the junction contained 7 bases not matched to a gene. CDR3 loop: CASTSQGAGTEAFF. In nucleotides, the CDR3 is TGTGCCAGCACTTCACAGGGGGCCGGCACTGAAGCTTTCTTT.

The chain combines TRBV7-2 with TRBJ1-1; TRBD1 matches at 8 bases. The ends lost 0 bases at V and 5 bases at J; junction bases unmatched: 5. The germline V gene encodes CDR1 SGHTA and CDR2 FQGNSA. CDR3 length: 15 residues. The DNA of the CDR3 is TGTGCCAGCAGCTTAGCGGGCAGGGGGCGTACTGAAGCTTTCTTT. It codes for CASSLAGRGRTEAFF.

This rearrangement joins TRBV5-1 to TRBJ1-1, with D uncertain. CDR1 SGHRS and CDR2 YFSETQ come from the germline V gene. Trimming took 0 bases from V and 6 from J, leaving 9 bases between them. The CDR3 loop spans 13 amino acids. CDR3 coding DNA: TGCGCCAGCAGCTTGGACCCTTCGGCTGAAGCTTTCTTT. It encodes CASSLDPSAEAFF.

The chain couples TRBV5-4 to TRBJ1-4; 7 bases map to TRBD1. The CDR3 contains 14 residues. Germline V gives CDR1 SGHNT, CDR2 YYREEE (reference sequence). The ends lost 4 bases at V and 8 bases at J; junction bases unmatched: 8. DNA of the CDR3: TGTGCCAGCAGCATACAGGGGCATGGGGAAAAACTGTTTTTT. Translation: CASSIQGHGEKLFF.

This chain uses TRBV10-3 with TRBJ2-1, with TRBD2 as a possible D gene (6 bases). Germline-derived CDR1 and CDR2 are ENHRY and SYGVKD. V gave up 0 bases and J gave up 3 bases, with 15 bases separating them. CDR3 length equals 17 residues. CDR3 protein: CAISESRLARNYNEQFF. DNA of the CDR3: TGTGCCATCAGTGAGTCACGGCTAGCGAGGAACTACAATGAGCAGTTCTTC.